These 19 T cell receptor beta chains were sequenced from one sample in a study of shared clonotypes between healthy human individuals. The table came from immunoSEQ multiplex PCR; TCRdb's copy has only in-frame clones and leaves some out. The sample contains over a million clones, 98% of which appear only once. The specimen was naive CD4+ T cells sorted from blood. Subset given: CD45RA+ positively selected. These receptors all come from a man in his thirties or forties in good health.

The V gene is TRBV28, the J gene TRBJ2-5, with TRBD2 matching over 8 bases. This CDR3 comprises 14 residues. Germline CDR1 is MDHEN and CDR2 is SYDVKM. V lost 3 bases to trimming and J lost 4 bases; unmatched junction nucleotides: 4. As DNA, the CDR3 is TGTGCCAGCAGTTTGAGCGGGGGCTTAGAGACCCAGTACTTC. It specifies CASSLSGGLETQYF.

The chain carries TRBV5-5 and TRBJ2-7; 11 bases fit TRBD1. The J segment lost 7 bases and the V segment lost 2 bases, leaving 8 bases of the junction unmatched. Looked up from germline, CDR1 is SGHKS and CDR2 is YYEKEE (reference sequence). This CDR3 contains 15 residues. The CDR3 protein is CASSLYGTGGREQYF. Written as DNA, the CDR3 is TGTGCCAGCAGCTTATACGGGACAGGGGGAAGGGAGCAGTACTTC.

The chain links TRBV4-1 to TRBJ1-1; 7 bases fit TRBD1. Germline assignment: CDR1 MGHRA and CDR2 YSYEKL. V was pared by 2 bases and J by 11 bases, with 14 bases of the junction left unmatched. The CDR3 totals 15 residues. As DNA, the CDR3 is TGCGCCAGCAGCCAATCCGCAACCACCCCCAGGGGGGCTTTCTTT. Protein sequence: CASSQSATTPRGAFF.

V gene TRBV18 combines with J gene TRBJ1-5, with 7 positions matching TRBD1. This CDR3 spans 15 amino acids. Germline V lookup: CDR1 KGHSH, CDR2 LQKENI. J gave up 4 bases and V 5 bases, and 8 bases lay outside the gene matches. The CDR3: CASSFRDSGNQPQHF. CDR3 nucleotides: TGTGCCAGCTCATTCCGGGACAGTGGGAATCAGCCCCAGCATTTT.

The chain couples TRBV19 to TRBJ1-1; D gene unclear. The length of the CDR3 is 13 residues. Looked up from germline, CDR1 is LNHDA and CDR2 is SQIVND (reference sequence). Trimming left V 4 bases short and J 0 bases short, with 6 bases between. The CDR3 spells CASSTVMNTEAFF. Here the CDR3 DNA reads TGTGCCAGTAGTACGGTAATGAACACTGAAGCTTTCTTT.

This clone has more than one count but fewer than ten. The rearrangement uses TRBV7-2 and TRBJ1-5; D is undetermined. This CDR3 has 12 amino acids. Germline lookup yields CDR1 SGHTA and CDR2 FQGNSA. V lost 4 bases, J lost 6 bases, and 7 bases lay in between. CDR3 coding DNA: TGTGCCAGCAGCTGGGTGGGTCAGCCCCAGCATTTT. This gives the protein CASSWVGQPQHF. Full variable domain (missing parts from reference TRBV7-2 and TRBJ1-5): GAGVSQSPSNKVTEKGKDVELRCDPISGHTALYWYRQSLGQGLEFLIYFQGNSAPDKSGLPSDRFSAERTGGSVSTLTIQRTQQEDSAVYLCASSWVGQPQHFGDGTRLSIL.

The V gene is TRBV6-1, the J gene TRBJ2-7; D not resolved. Germline V lookup: CDR1 MNHNS, CDR2 SASEGT. Trimming removed 5 bases from V and 5 bases from J, with 10 bases in between. The CDR3 spans 12 residues. Here the CDR3 DNA reads TGTGCCAGCAGTCGCCTTCGGGACGAGCAGTACTTC. It encodes CASSRLRDEQYF.

V usage is TRBV29-1 and J usage is TRBJ2-7; 10 nucleotides line up with TRBD2. The V gene end was trimmed by 3 bases and the J gene end by 0 bases; junction bases not matched to a gene: 2. Germline V gives CDR1 SQVTM, CDR2 ANQGSEA. The CDR3 length is 14 residues. The DNA for the CDR3 is TGCAGCGTTGAGCTAGCGGGAGACTCCTACGAGCAGTACTTC. This sequence encodes CSVELAGDSYEQYF.

The V gene is TRBV5-6, the J gene TRBJ1-5, with D unclear. CDR3 size: 14 residues. Germline V gives CDR1 SGHDT, CDR2 YYEEEE. Between the trimmed V and J ends, which lost 3 bases and 4 bases, there was a span of 11 bases. For the CDR3, the DNA is TGTGCCAGCAGCTCCTTTCGGGGTAATCAGCCCCAGCATTTT. This encodes CASSSFRGNQPQHF.

This chain joins TRBV15 and TRBJ2-3; D ambiguous. CDR3 length: 17 residues. Germline V gene data show CDR1 as LNHNV and CDR2 as YYDKDF (reference sequence). Trimming removed 1 base from V and 1 base from J, with 15 bases in between. CDR3 loop: CATSRVGRRPGTDTQYF. DNA for the CDR3: TGTGCCACCAGCAGAGTGGGCCGCCGCCCTGGCACAGATACGCAGTATTTT.

This chain connects TRBV16 to TRBJ2-1; D is undetermined. Trimming cost V 1 base and J 3 bases, with 10 bases left between them. The CDR3 spans 15 residues. Germline lookup yields CDR1 KGHSY and CDR2 FQNENV. CDR3 DNA: TGTGCCAGCAGCCAATTAGAACTGAACTACAATGAGCAGTTCTTC. It codes for CASSQLELNYNEQFF. Full variable domain (remainder filled in from reference TRBV16 and TRBJ2-1): GEEVAQTPKHLVRGEGQKAKLYCAPIKGHSYVFWYQQVLKNEFKFLISFQNENVFDETGMPKERFSAKCLPNSPCSLEIQATKLEDSAVYFCASSQLELNYNEQFFGPGTRLTVL.

The rearrangement joins TRBV7-9 to TRBJ2-7, with D tentatively TRBD2 (5 bases). Germline-derived CDR1 and CDR2 are SEHNR and FQNEAQ (reference sequence). Trimming stripped 5 bases from V and 2 bases from J, with 13 bases between. This CDR3 spans 14 amino acids. The CDR3 loop is CASSRAEPTYEQYF. The DNA for the CDR3 is TGTGCCAGCAGCCGAGCGGAGCCAACCTACGAGCAGTACTTC.

As for this clone: Distinct nucleotide sequences in the sample also encode this CDR3. The gene calls are TRBV11-2 and TRBJ2-3; D gene uncertain. V lost 3 bases to trimming and J lost 2 bases, with 6 bases between them. This CDR3 is built from 13 residues. Germline V gene data show CDR1 as SGHAT and CDR2 as FQNNGV. CDR3 DNA sequence: TGTGCCAGCAGCTTCGGATTCACAGATACGCAGTATTTT. Amino acids: CASSFGFTDTQYF.

This chain uses TRBV7-2 with TRBJ2-3; 10 bases align to TRBD2. The junction had 6 bases not matched to a gene; V was cut back by 5 bases and J by 4 bases. Looked up from germline, CDR1 is SGHTA and CDR2 is FQGNSA. The CDR3 is made up of 15 amino acids. In DNA, the CDR3 is TGTGCCAGCAGCCCTAGCGGGAGTAGCGCAGATACGCAGTATTTT. Amino acids: CASSPSGSSADTQYF.

This chain links TRBV6-6 with TRBJ2-1, with 7 bases lining up with TRBD2. With 3 bases clipped from V and 3 bases from J, the junction kept 5 bases outside the gene matches. The CDR3 contains 15 residues. Germline CDR1 and CDR2: MNHNY and SVGAGI (reference sequence). Written as DNA, the CDR3 is TGTGCCAGCAGTTATGTGCCTAGCGGCTACAATGAGCAGTTCTTC. Amino acid sequence: CASSYVPSGYNEQFF.

A word on this clone: The identical CDR3 is also encoded by other nucleotide sequences in the sample. V and J are TRBV15 and TRBJ2-1; no firm D call. Germline V gene lookup returns CDR1 LNHNV and CDR2 YYDKDF (reference sequence). Trimming took off 0 bases at V and 0 bases at J, with 6 bases between the two ends. CDR3 length: 15 residues. CDR3 sequence: CATSREGGSYNEQFF. The CDR3 DNA reads as TGTGCCACCAGCAGAGAGGGCGGCTCCTACAATGAGCAGTTCTTC.

The V call is TRBV5-4, the J call TRBJ2-3; a possible D gene is TRBD1 (6 bases). The V and J ends lost 3 bases and 6 bases respectively, with 17 bases between them. CDR3 length equals 15 residues. CDR1 SGHNT and CDR2 YYREEE come from the germline V gene (reference sequence). The CDR3 DNA follows: TGTGCCAGCAGCTCTAAGACTCGTCAGGGGGATACGCAGTATTTT. Translated, it gives CASSSKTRQGDTQYF. Combining the CDR3 with reference TRBV5-4 and TRBJ2-3 gives the whole variable domain ETGVTQSPTHLIKTRGQQVTLRCSSQSGHNTVSWYQQALGQGPQFIFQYYREEENGRGNFPPRFSGLQFPNYSSELNVNALELDDSALYLCASSSKTRQGDTQYFGPGTRLTVL.

The DNA of the CDR3 is TGCGCCAGCAGCCCCGGACTAGCGGGTCGCACAGATACGCAGTATTTT. Its protein is CASSPGLAGRTDTQYF. This sequence joins TRBV4-1 and TRBJ2-3, with 11 nucleotides matching TRBD2. The CDR3 totals 16 residues. The junction had 4 bases not matched to a gene; V was cut back by 4 bases and J by 1 base. CDR1 and CDR2 (germline): MGHRA, YSYEKL.

The chain uses TRBV7-7 and TRBJ2-1; 7 nucleotides agree with TRBD2. The trim removed 1 base at V and 5 bases at J, leaving 11 bases unmatched. Germline V CDR1 and CDR2: SSHAT, FNYEAQ (reference sequence). The CDR3 extends over 17 amino acids. CDR3 loop: CASSLVWASGTHNEQFF. In nucleotides, the CDR3 is TGTGCCAGCAGCTTAGTTTGGGCTAGCGGTACCCACAATGAGCAGTTCTTC.